Following are 12 T cell receptor beta chains from one sample sequenced in a study of CD8+ T cells in alopecia areata. Extracted RNA was reverse transcribed into cDNA, the sequencing template. Libraries were prepared by immunoSEQ multiplex PCR; TCRdb keeps only in-frame clonotypes and omits some of them. The table includes 150,000 or so clones, 87% detected once. The sample in question was CD8+ T cells sorted from blood, obtained at week 0. These receptors all stem from a human donor with alopecia areata.

The V gene is TRBV27, the J gene TRBJ1-1; D is possibly TRBD1 (5 bases). The CDR3 has 13 residues. Germline V gene sequence: CDR1 MNHEY, CDR2 SMNVEV (reference sequence). Trimming cost V 2 bases and J 6 bases, with 10 bases left between them. The CDR3 region has the DNA TGTGCCAGCAGTTTAGAGGGGACGGCTGAAGCTTTCTTT. Translation: CASSLEGTAEAFF.

The chain uses TRBV27 and TRBJ2-3, with TRBD1 matching over 10 bases. The CDR3 loop spans 16 amino acids. The germline gives CDR1 MNHEY, CDR2 SMNVEV (reference sequence). Germline trimming cut 5 bases from V and 2 bases from J; bases unmatched to any gene: 7. CDR3 amino acids: CASSTRGQGPTDTQYF. CDR3 DNA: TGTGCCAGCAGTACCAGGGGACAGGGGCCCACAGATACGCAGTATTTT.

In its sample, this clone was seen many times. The chain joins TRBV19 to TRBJ2-7; TRBD2 matches 15 bases. Germline V gives CDR1 LNHDA, CDR2 SQIVND (reference sequence). This CDR3 contains 15 residues. Trimming cost V 5 bases and J 3 bases; bases outside gene matches: 2. CDR3 in DNA: TGTGCCAGTAGTGTGGGACTAGCGGGAGGCTACGAGCAGTACTTC. Its protein product is CASSVGLAGGYEQYF.

V is TRBV15 and J is TRBJ2-7, with D tentatively TRBD1 (6 bases). This CDR3 has 14 residues. The germline V gene has CDR1 LNHNV and CDR2 YYDKDF (reference sequence). Trimming took off 0 bases at V and 6 bases at J, with 12 bases between the two ends. The DNA of the CDR3 is TGTGCCACCAGCAGAGATCCTGGGGGCGGCGAGCAGTACTTC. Its translation: CATSRDPGGGEQYF.

The chain is built from TRBV27 and TRBJ2-5, with 7 bases identical to TRBD1. V gave up 8 bases and J gave up 2 bases; unmatched junction bases: 5. CDR1 is MNHEY, CDR2 SMNVEV, per germline (reference sequence). This CDR3 is built from 13 residues. The DNA for the CDR3 is TGTGCCAGCGGAAGACAGGGTCAAGAGACCCAGTACTTC. It encodes CASGRQGQETQYF.

The rearrangement links TRBV6-5 to TRBJ2-3, with 8 positions matching TRBD2. Losses at the gene ends were 2 bases for V and 6 bases for J; bases not matched to a gene: 4. Germline values: CDR1 MNHEY, CDR2 SVGAGI. The CDR3 has 14 residues. CDR3: CASSYGTRGDTQYF. The CDR3 bases are TGTGCCAGCAGTTACGGGACTAGGGGGGATACGCAGTATTTT.

This chain joins TRBV27 and TRBJ1-1; weak D call: TRBD1 (6 bases). The CDR3 length is 15 residues. V was trimmed by 3 bases and J by 6 bases, leaving 17 bases between them. Looked up from germline, CDR1 is MNHEY and CDR2 is SMNVEV (reference sequence). This chain's CDR3 is CASSLTWGLRPEAFF. The CDR3 region has the DNA TGTGCCAGCAGTTTGACCTGGGGGCTCCGACCTGAAGCTTTCTTT.

This clone was detected a few times. The gene calls are TRBV11-2 and TRBJ2-3; tentatively, D is TRBD1 (6 bases). Per the germline V gene, CDR1 is SGHAT and CDR2 is FQNNGV. The CDR3 is 15 residues long. The germline V and J ends were trimmed by 4 bases and 0 bases, with 11 bases remaining between them. The CDR3 spells CASSWDTASTDTQYF. The CDR3 DNA follows: TGTGCCAGCAGCTGGGACACCGCTAGCACAGATACGCAGTATTTT.

The genes are TRBV7-9 and TRBJ2-7; D gene uncertain. V lost 5 bases and J lost 2, with 7 bases in between. This CDR3 spans 12 amino acids. The V gene's germline CDR1 is SEHNR and CDR2 FQNEAQ (reference sequence). CDR3 protein: CASSQEPYEQYF. CDR3 nucleotides: TGTGCCAGCAGCCAGGAACCCTACGAGCAGTACTTC. The full variable domain, rest sourced from reference TRBV7-9 and TRBJ2-7, is DTGVSQNPRHKITKRGQNVTFRCDPISEHNRLYWYRQTLGQGPEFLTYFQNEAQLEKSRLLSDRFSAERPKGSFSTLEIQRTEQGDSAMYLCASSQEPYEQYFGPGTRLTVT.

The chain links TRBV27 to TRBJ2-7; the D gene could be TRBD1 or TRBD2 (5 bases each). Germline V gene sequence: CDR1 MNHEY, CDR2 SMNVEV (reference sequence). There are 14 residues in the CDR3. Trimming left V 3 bases short and J 2 bases short, with 11 bases between. CDR3 residues: CASSFVGGTYEQYF. The CDR3 coding sequence is TGTGCCAGCAGTTTTGTTGGGGGAACCTACGAGCAGTACTTC.

This clone occurred once. The V call is TRBV27, the J call TRBJ2-7, with 7 bases lining up with TRBD1. V lost 6 bases to trimming and J lost 4 bases; unmatched junction nucleotides: 3. This CDR3 has 12 amino acids. Germline V gene sequence: CDR1 MNHEY, CDR2 SMNVEV (reference sequence). The CDR3 is CASSTTGYEQYF. As DNA, the CDR3 is TGTGCCAGCAGCACGACAGGGTACGAGCAGTACTTC.

This clone showed up just once. The chain joins TRBV7-2 to TRBJ2-3; D is unresolved. V was pared by 7 bases and J by 3 bases, with 14 bases between. Germline CDR1 and CDR2: SGHTA and FQGNSA. The CDR3 sequence is 14 residues long. In nucleotides, the CDR3 is TGTGCCAGCACCCACCTAATTGGGACAGATACGCAGTATTTT. Protein sequence: CASTHLIGTDTQYF. Supplemented by reference TRBV7-2 and TRBJ2-3, the full variable domain reads GAGVSQSPSNKVTEKGKDVELRCDPISGHTALYWYRQSLGQGLEFLIYFQGNSAPDKSGLPSDRFSAERTGGSVSTLTIQRTQQEDSAVYLCASTHLIGTDTQYFGPGTRLTVL.